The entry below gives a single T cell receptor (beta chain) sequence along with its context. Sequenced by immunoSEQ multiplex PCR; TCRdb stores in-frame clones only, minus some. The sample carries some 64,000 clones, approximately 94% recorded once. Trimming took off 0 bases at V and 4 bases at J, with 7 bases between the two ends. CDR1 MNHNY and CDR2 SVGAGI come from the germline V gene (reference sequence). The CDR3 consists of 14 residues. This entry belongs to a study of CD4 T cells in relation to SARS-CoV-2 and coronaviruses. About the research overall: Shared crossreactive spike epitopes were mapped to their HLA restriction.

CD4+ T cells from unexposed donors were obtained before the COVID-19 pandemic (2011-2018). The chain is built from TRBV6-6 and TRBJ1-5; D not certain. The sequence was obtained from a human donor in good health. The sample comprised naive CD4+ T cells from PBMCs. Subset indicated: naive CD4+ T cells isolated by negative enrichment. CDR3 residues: CASSYSGSNQPQHF. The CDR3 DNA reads TGTGCCAGCAGTTACTCGGGCTCAAATCAGCCCCAGCATTTT.